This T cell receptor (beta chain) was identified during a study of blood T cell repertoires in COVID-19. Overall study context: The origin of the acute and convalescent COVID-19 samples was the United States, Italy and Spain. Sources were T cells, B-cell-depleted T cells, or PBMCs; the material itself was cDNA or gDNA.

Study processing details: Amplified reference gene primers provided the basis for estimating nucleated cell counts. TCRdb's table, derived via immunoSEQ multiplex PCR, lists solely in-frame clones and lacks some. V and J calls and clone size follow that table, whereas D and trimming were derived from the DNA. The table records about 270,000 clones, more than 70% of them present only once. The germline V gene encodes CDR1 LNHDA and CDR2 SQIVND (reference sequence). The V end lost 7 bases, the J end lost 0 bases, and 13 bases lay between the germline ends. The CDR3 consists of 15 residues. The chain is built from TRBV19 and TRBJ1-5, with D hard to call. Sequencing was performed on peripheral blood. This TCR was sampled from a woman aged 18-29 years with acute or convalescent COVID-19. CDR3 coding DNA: TGTGCCAGTAAGACCTTGGGCAGTAGCAATCAGCCCCAGCATTTT. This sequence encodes CASKTLGSSNQPQHF.